This T cell receptor (beta chain) was retrieved from a study of cytomegalovirus exposure and HLA in healthy donors (TCRdb year 2017). About the study as a whole: The 666 repertoires of the first cohort and the 110 or so validation repertoires were produced on the same platform, according to a later analysis. The study aimed to test whether cataloging public T cell receptors could reveal signatures of past pathogen exposure. Besides the first cohort of approximately 670 subjects, a separate validation cohort made up of 120 or so different subjects was used. High-throughput TCR immunosequencing, statistical association of individual TCRs with disease status, and machine learning were combined to predict cytomegalovirus infection status. The investigation overall reported the following: Cytomegalovirus status was reported to be diagnosed by the classifier with high specificity and sensitivity in both the original and validation cohorts. A total of some 180 TCR beta chains were listed by the study as associated with cytomegalovirus. Three of the identified cytomegalovirus-associated TCR beta chains were confirmed in vitro to be specific for cytomegalovirus antigens. Most TCR sequences were seen in very few donors, while some public TCRs were found in many individuals. A later analysis lacked HLA typing for the validation cohort, so it scored co-occurrence in that cohort across all 130 or so repertoires. The authors suggested that the approach could potentially be generalized to other disease states and immunological phenotypes. In a later analysis, TCRs clustered in the first cohort were found to also tend to co-occur in the 120 validation repertoires, with 90% to 95% of cluster scores above 0.

On this clone: Its antigen remains undetermined. No per-base quality is available; no much larger clone lies one base away.

The library was generated by the immunoSEQ multiplex PCR assay. The source study handled its data this way. A statistical classification framework was developed to diagnose cytomegalovirus status using the catalog of TCR beta chain sequences. TCRdb re-hosts the immuneACCESS table, in-frame sequences only. Its copies lack some clones; in the studies checked, an unresolved V gene accounts for under half of them, and the cause for the rest is not known. V, J and clone size are taken as reported in that table, and D and trimming were inferred from the DNA itself. A total of 120,000 or so clones appear in this sample, roughly 90% of them only once. The ten largest clonotypes hold about 2% of the sample. The donors were included in the validation cohort of over a hundred subjects, a group kept apart from the roughly 680-subject first cohort. Sequencing was performed on PBMCs. This receptor was identified in a young woman in good health and CMV-seronegative.

The nucleotides read TGTGCCAGCAGCCGAGGATTGAGCTCCTATAATTCACCCCTCCACTTT. This encodes CASSRGLSSYNSPLHF. The chain uses TRBV6-6 and TRBJ1-6; the D gene is unclear. CDR1 and CDR2, per the germline V gene (reference sequence), are MNHNY and SVGAGI. The V and J ends are trimmed by 6 bases and 0 bases, leaving 12 bases between them. Taken from cysteine to phenylalanine, the CDR3 has 16 residues. Just the 48-base CDR3 DNA is kept, in frame starting at base 1.